The clone carrying this T cell receptor (beta chain) has more than one count but fewer than ten. The antigen is unknown. V was clipped by 6 bases and J by 4 bases; unmatched bases: 10. From germline, CDR1 is MDHEN and CDR2 SYDVKM. The CDR3 covers 16 residues. Profiling relied on immunoSEQ multiplex PCR, and the TCRdb table lists in-frame clones only, not all of them. Found here are about 2.4 million clones, 93% of them singletons; the top ten hold around 0.4%. The data stem from a study of shared clonotypes between healthy human individuals. Study-wide background: Every donor yielded three CD4 naive, three CD4 memory, two CD8 naive and one CD8 memory plate. Findings and limits, study-wide: Generally, estimated richness proved larger in naive subsets than it did in memory subsets.

The sample taken for sequencing was naive CD4+ T cells from PBMCs. Subset defined: CD45RA+ positively selected. This chain links TRBV28 with TRBJ1-5; 9 bases line up with TRBD1. The sequence was collected from a man between 18 and 35 years old in good health. Some clones in this sample may be carry-over from other donors' samples. DNA of the CDR3: TGTGCCAGCAGATTGGCCCAGACAGGGGGAAATCAGCCCCAGCATTTT. It specifies CASRLAQTGGNQPQHF.